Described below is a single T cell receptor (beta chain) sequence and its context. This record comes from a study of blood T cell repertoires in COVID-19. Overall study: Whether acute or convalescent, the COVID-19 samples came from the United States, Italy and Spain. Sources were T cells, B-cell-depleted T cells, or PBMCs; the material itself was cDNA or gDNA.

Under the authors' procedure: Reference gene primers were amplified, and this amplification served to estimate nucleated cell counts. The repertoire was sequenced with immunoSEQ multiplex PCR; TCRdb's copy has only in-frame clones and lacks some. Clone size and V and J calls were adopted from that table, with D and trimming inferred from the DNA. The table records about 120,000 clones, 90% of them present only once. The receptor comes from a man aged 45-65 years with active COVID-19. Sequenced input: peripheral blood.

For the CDR3, the DNA is TGTGCCAGCAGTGAAGAGCGTTGGGGCAGGCGCTATGGCTACACCTTC. Amino acid sequence: CASSEERWGRRYGYTF. J is TRBJ1-2 and V is TRBV6-1, with D possibly matching TRBD1 (5 bases). The germline CDR1 and CDR2 sequences are MNHNS and SASEGT. This CDR3 contains 16 residues. Trimming pared 1 base from V and 4 bases from J, leaving 16 bases between.